One T cell receptor (beta chain) is described in this entry. Germline loops: CDR1 SGHNT, CDR2 YYREEE (reference sequence). This CDR3 region has 16 residues. V dropped 4 bases and J dropped 1; count of bases not matched to a gene: 9. Under the authors' procedure: Researchers report that nucleated cell counts were estimated from reference gene primer amplification. TCRdb's copy holds only in-frame clones and misses some; the assay was immunoSEQ multiplex PCR. V, J and clone size were drawn from that table, and D and trimming were deduced from the DNA. Among about 320,000 clones listed, 90% were seen once. This specimen comes from a study of blood T cell repertoires in COVID-19. In the study overall: COVID-19 samples collected from the United States, Italy and Spain covered acute and convalescent phases.

Participant reports of clinical history set cohort assignment. What the recovered Cohort 3 donors had was two negative PCRs, clearance, or symptom resolution. Sequenced sample: PBMCs or T cells enriched from blood (not recorded which). The TCR comes from a man aged 60-69 years who had recovered from COVID-19. The chain combines TRBV5-4 with TRBJ2-7, with 9 bases that match TRBD1. DNA of the CDR3: TGTGCCAGCAGCCCAGCGACAGGGGGGTCTTCCTACGAGCAGTACTTC. This gives the protein CASSPATGGSSYEQYF.